Below are 28 T cell receptor beta chains sequenced from a single sample in a study of blood T cell repertoires in COVID-19. Measured with immunoSEQ multiplex PCR; TCRdb has only the in-frame clones, and not every one. The table has roughly 350,000 clones, about 90% seen once. Sequenced sample: peripheral blood. These receptors were taken from a woman aged 18-35 years who had recovered from COVID-19.

V gene TRBV6-5 combines with J gene TRBJ1-2, with D possibly TRBD1 on 5 matching bases. This CDR3 contains 14 residues. Trimming removed 0 bases from V and 4 bases from J, with 9 bases in between. The germline CDR1 and CDR2 sequences are MNHEY and SVGAGI. CDR3 region: CASSYSRGIYGYTF. CDR3 coding DNA: TGTGCCAGCAGTTACTCGCGGGGGATCTATGGCTACACCTTC.

The chain couples TRBV27 to TRBJ2-1, with D perhaps matching TRBD2 (5 bases). Germline CDR1 MNHEY, CDR2 SMNVEV (reference sequence). The V end was cut by 0 bases, the J end by 4 bases, with 10 bases between. This CDR3 is built from 15 residues. CDR3 coding DNA: TGTGCCAGCAGTTTATCAACTAGTAGATACAATGAGCAGTTCTTC. It codes for CASSLSTSRYNEQFF.

Remarks on this clone: A single base separates this from a much larger clone, so it may be a read error. Other DNA sequences in this specimen translate into the identical CDR3. The chain links TRBV6-2 or TRBV6-3 to TRBJ2-3; D possibly corresponds to TRBD1 (5 bases). Germline V gene sequence: CDR1 MNHEY, CDR2 SVGEGT. This CDR3 has 14 amino acids. With 2 bases removed from V and 0 bases from J, the gap between germline ends came to 6 bases. Written as DNA, the CDR3 is TGTGCCAGCAGTTACGGGGCTAGCACAGATACGCAGTATTTT. Amino acids: CASSYGASTDTQYF.

The chain combines TRBV18 with TRBJ2-5, with TRBD1 matching 8 bases. V trimming: 5 bases; J trimming: 2 bases; junction bases outside the gene matches: 10. This CDR3 has 16 amino acids. In germline, CDR1 is KGHSH, CDR2 LQKENI. This CDR3 is CASSGAGTGGQETQYF. The CDR3 bases are TGTGCCAGCTCAGGAGCCGGGACAGGCGGACAAGAGACCCAGTACTTC.

The chain combines TRBV5-6 with TRBJ1-2; D is unresolved. The CDR3 contains 16 residues. V shed 5 bases and J shed 0 bases, with 17 bases lying between them. Germline loops: CDR1 SGHDT, CDR2 YYEEEE. CDR3 amino acids: CASRQSTAPANYGYTF. CDR3 nucleotide sequence: TGTGCCAGCAGGCAAAGTACAGCCCCCGCTAACTATGGCTACACCTTC.

This clone was recorded once. The chain combines TRBV14 with TRBJ1-1; tentatively, D is TRBD1 (6 bases). Germline CDR1 reads SGHDN; CDR2 reads FVKESK. Trimming cost V 6 bases and J 7 bases, with 15 bases left between them. This CDR3 has 13 amino acids. CDR3 region: CASSTNRVNEAFF. The DNA of the CDR3 is TGTGCCAGCAGTACGAACAGGGTGAATGAAGCTTTCTTT.

The chain uses TRBV6-2 or TRBV6-3 and TRBJ1-2, with a weak D call TRBD1 (6 bases). The CDR3 length is 16 residues. V dropped 0 bases and J dropped 4 bases, with 15 bases sitting between them. CDR1 and CDR2 from the germline V gene are MNHEY and SVGEGT. CDR3 in amino acids: CASSYSGAYTRYGYTF. The CDR3 bases are TGTGCCAGCAGTTACTCGGGGGCCTACACTCGCTATGGCTACACCTTC.

The chain is built from TRBV7-2 and TRBJ2-3; perhaps TRBD1 as D (5 bases). The germline gives CDR1 SGHTA, CDR2 FQGNSA. The CDR3 has 14 residues. V was pared by 5 bases and J by 5 bases, with 14 bases between. The CDR3, as DNA: TGTGCCAGCAGCCAAAGGCAGGGAAAAGATACGCAGTATTTT. It encodes CASSQRQGKDTQYF.

The chain carries TRBV3-1 (or the pseudogene TRBV3-2) and TRBJ2-4; 10 bases match TRBD2. The CDR3 has 15 amino acids. J lost 7 bases, V lost 4 bases, and 7 bases had no gene match. The V gene's germline CDR1 is LGHDT and CDR2 YNNKEL (reference sequence). Here the CDR3 reads CASSPYLAGENIQYF. As DNA, the CDR3 is TGTGCCAGCAGCCCCTACCTAGCGGGAGAGAACATTCAGTACTTC.

This clone was observed a single time. J is TRBJ1-2 and V is TRBV19; TRBD1 matches at 9 bases. Germline V CDR1 and CDR2: LNHDA, SQIVND (reference sequence). The CDR3 length is 15 residues. Trimming cost V 3 bases and J 8 bases; bases outside gene matches: 10. CDR3 DNA sequence: TGTGCCAGTAGTATGAGGACAGGGGAAGGCTTCGGCTACACCTTC. Its translation: CASSMRTGEGFGYTF.

This chain connects TRBV6-6 to TRBJ1-1; D possibly corresponds to TRBD1 (5 bases). CDR1 is MNHNY and CDR2 is SVGAGI in the germline V gene (reference sequence). V was cut by 0 bases and J by 1 base, with 6 bases left in between. The CDR3 totals 14 residues. In DNA, the CDR3 is TGTGCCAGCAGTTACTCAGGGGAGAACACTGAAGCTTTCTTT. This codes for CASSYSGENTEAFF.

V and J are TRBV7-2 and TRBJ1-3; TRBD1 agrees at 9 bases. This CDR3 contains 15 residues. The V gene end was trimmed by 5 bases and the J gene end by 4 bases; junction bases not matched to a gene: 6. CDR1 is SGHTA and CDR2 is FQGNSA in the germline V gene. The CDR3 is CASSPRGTGGNTIYF. The CDR3 bases are TGTGCCAGCAGCCCCCGAGGGACAGGGGGAAACACCATATATTTT.

The rearrangement uses TRBV27 and TRBJ1-2; TRBD1 might be the D (5 bases). CDR1 and CDR2 from the germline V gene are MNHEY and SMNVEV (reference sequence). Trimming took off 8 bases at V and 8 bases at J, with 18 bases between the two ends. The CDR3 runs 13 residues. CDR3 sequence: CASGLVQGGGYTF. The CDR3, as DNA: TGTGCCAGCGGGTTGGTTCAGGGCGGAGGCTACACCTTC.

This rearrangement joins TRBV6-5 to TRBJ1-2; no definite D call. V was clipped by 5 bases and J by 2 bases, with 9 bases between them. The CDR3 covers 13 residues. Germline assignment: CDR1 MNHEY and CDR2 SVGAGI. CDR3 region: CASSQRENYGYTF. The DNA of the CDR3 is TGTGCCAGCAGTCAGAGGGAGAACTATGGCTACACCTTC.

This sequence joins TRBV4-3 and TRBJ2-5; 10 bases match TRBD2. The CDR3 has 14 amino acids. Germline V gene lookup returns CDR1 LGHNA and CDR2 YSLEER. J was trimmed by 4 bases and V by 5 bases; bases with no gene match: 4. The CDR3 loop reads CASSKGLASETQYF. DNA of the CDR3: TGCGCCAGCAGCAAGGGACTAGCGTCAGAGACCCAGTACTTC.

This chain links TRBV4-3 with TRBJ2-1, with D possibly TRBD1 on 5 matching bases. This CDR3 spans 13 amino acids. Germline values: CDR1 LGHNA, CDR2 YSLEER. The V gene lost 0 bases and the J gene lost 12 bases, with 12 bases spanning the gap. The CDR3 spells CASSQETVRSQFF. The CDR3 DNA reads TGCGCCAGCAGCCAAGAGACAGTCCGATCGCAGTTCTTC.

The rearrangement uses TRBV27 and TRBJ2-3; 10 bases map to TRBD2. Unmatched junction bases numbered 5, after V lost 5 bases and J lost 3 bases. The CDR3 extends over 15 amino acids. Germline CDR1 MNHEY, CDR2 SMNVEV (reference sequence). The CDR3 spells CASSQPGLATDTQYF. CDR3 DNA: TGTGCCAGCAGTCAACCGGGACTAGCGACAGATACGCAGTATTTT.

The chain joins TRBV6-2 or TRBV6-3 to TRBJ2-5; TRBD2 aligns across 8 bases. This CDR3 has 15 amino acids. Germline V gene data show CDR1 as MNHEY and CDR2 as SVGEGT. The junction had 8 bases not matched to a gene; V was cut back by 3 bases and J by 5 bases. CDR3 in amino acids: CASSYLQREWETQYF. CDR3 in DNA: TGTGCCAGCAGTTATCTTCAGCGGGAGTGGGAGACCCAGTACTTC.

The chain recombines TRBV18 with TRBJ1-3; D not certain. V gave up 3 bases and J gave up 4 bases, with 10 bases separating them. This CDR3 contains 14 residues. Germline CDR1 and CDR2: KGHSH and LQKENI. CDR3 residues: CASSPLVEGNTIYF. The CDR3 DNA reads TGTGCCAGCTCACCCCTGGTTGAGGGAAACACCATATATTTT.

The V call is TRBV7-2, the J call TRBJ2-7; tentative D call: TRBD1 (5 bases). The J call may be in error: the DNA end matches TRBJ2-5 better. CDR3 length: 15 amino acids. CDR1 is SGHTA and CDR2 is FQGNSA in the germline V gene. CDR3 DNA: TGTGCCAGCAGCTTAGCGGGGCAGAACGGAGAGACCCAGTACTTC. It is translated as CASSLAGQNGETQYF.

This chain links TRBV10-3 with TRBJ1-5; the match to TRBD1 covers 9 bases. After removal of 4 bases from V and 0 bases from J, the junction contained 4 bases not matched to a gene. The CDR3 covers 16 residues. Germline V CDR1 and CDR2: ENHRY, SYGVKD. CDR3 nucleotides: TGTGCCATCAGTGGGGACAGGGAGTATAGCAATCAGCCCCAGCATTTT. Residues: CAISGDREYSNQPQHF.

The gene calls are TRBV5-3 and TRBJ1-2, with D perhaps matching TRBD1 (6 bases). TRBV5-3 is classed as an ORF, of uncertain function. This CDR3 comprises 15 residues. Between the trimmed V and J ends, which lost 4 bases and 4 bases, there was a span of 17 bases. The CDR3 loop is CARSGGWGPCYGYTF. DNA of the CDR3: TGTGCCAGAAGCGGGGGTTGGGGGCCATGCTATGGCTACACCTTC.

This clone has just one count. The V call is TRBV4-3, the J call TRBJ2-1, with a tentative D call TRBD2 (5 bases). The CDR3 sequence is 16 residues long. Trimming pared 1 base from V and 4 bases from J, leaving 14 bases between. Germline V gene sequence: CDR1 LGHNA, CDR2 YSLEER. CDR3 in amino acids: CASSQGLSGSYNEQFF. The CDR3, as DNA: TGCGCCAGCAGCCAAGGGTTGAGCGGAAGTTACAATGAGCAGTTCTTC.

The J gene is TRBJ2-1, the V gene TRBV7-6; 8 nucleotides match TRBD1. The CDR3 extends over 17 amino acids. The J segment lost 9 bases and the V segment lost 5 bases, leaving 18 bases of the junction unmatched. Germline V gene lookup returns CDR1 SGHVS and CDR2 FNYEAQ. The CDR3 bases are TGTGCCAGCAGCGCAACGGGTCCGGCAGGGGGCTTGAGTGAGCAGTTCTTC. It encodes CASSATGPAGGLSEQFF.

The chain is built from TRBV9 and TRBJ1-3, with 9 nucleotides matching TRBD1. The germline CDR1 and CDR2 sequences are SGDLS and YYNGEE. This CDR3 has 17 residues. V shed 0 bases and J 3 bases; nucleotides not matched to a gene: 7. Here the CDR3 reads CASSVVHRGLYGNTIYF. The CDR3 DNA is TGTGCCAGCAGCGTAGTTCACAGGGGGCTATATGGAAACACCATATATTTT.

V usage is TRBV4-1 and J usage is TRBJ2-3, with 11 bases fitting TRBD1. V gave up 4 bases and J gave up 3 bases; unmatched junction bases: 9. Germline V CDR1 and CDR2: MGHRA, YSYEKL. This CDR3 comprises 17 residues. CDR3: CASSLRPGTGGTDTQYF. The CDR3 bases are TGCGCCAGCAGCCTGCGCCCCGGGACAGGGGGGACAGATACGCAGTATTTT.

This rearrangement joins TRBV7-9 to TRBJ1-5; D gene unclear. CDR3 size: 12 residues. Germline assignment: CDR1 SEHNR and CDR2 FQNEAQ (reference sequence). V was pared by 5 bases and J by 4 bases, with 6 bases between. The CDR3 loop reads CASSELNQPQHF. CDR3 DNA sequence: TGTGCCAGCAGCGAACTTAATCAGCCCCAGCATTTT.

The V call is TRBV30, the J call TRBJ1-1, with D tentatively TRBD1 (6 bases). The V gene lost 2 bases and the J gene lost 0 bases, with 10 bases spanning the gap. This CDR3 is built from 14 residues. Germline V gene sequence: CDR1 GTSNPN, CDR2 SVGIG (reference sequence). In DNA, the CDR3 is TGTGCCTGGAGTTGGGGGGGCTTGAACACTGAAGCTTTCTTT. It yields the protein CAWSWGGLNTEAFF.